This T cell receptor beta chain came from a study of patients and donors after allogeneic stem cell transplantation. Ten or more counts support this clonotype. One entry per CDR3 protein results from TCRdb running MiXCR on the RT-PCR reads. The sample has more than 850,000 distinct CDR3 sequences; approximately 18% are singletons. The CDR3 is 12 amino acids. Trimming removed 3 bases from V and 4 bases from J, with 7 bases in between. The V gene's germline CDR1 is DFQATT and CDR2 SNEGSKA (reference sequence). The source is a human donor who was either an allogeneic HSCT recipient or a stem cell or donor lymphocyte infusion donor (not recorded which). It is not recorded whose cells these are; they may come from a transplant donor. The chain recombines TRBV20-1 with TRBJ2-4; the D gene is possibly TRBD1 (5 bases). Sequencing was done on a sample of blood, either unsorted or a sorted T cell fraction (not recorded which). The DNA for the CDR3 is TGCAGTGCTAGTCAGGGAAAAAACATTCAGTACTTC. Amino acid sequence: CSASQGKNIQYF.